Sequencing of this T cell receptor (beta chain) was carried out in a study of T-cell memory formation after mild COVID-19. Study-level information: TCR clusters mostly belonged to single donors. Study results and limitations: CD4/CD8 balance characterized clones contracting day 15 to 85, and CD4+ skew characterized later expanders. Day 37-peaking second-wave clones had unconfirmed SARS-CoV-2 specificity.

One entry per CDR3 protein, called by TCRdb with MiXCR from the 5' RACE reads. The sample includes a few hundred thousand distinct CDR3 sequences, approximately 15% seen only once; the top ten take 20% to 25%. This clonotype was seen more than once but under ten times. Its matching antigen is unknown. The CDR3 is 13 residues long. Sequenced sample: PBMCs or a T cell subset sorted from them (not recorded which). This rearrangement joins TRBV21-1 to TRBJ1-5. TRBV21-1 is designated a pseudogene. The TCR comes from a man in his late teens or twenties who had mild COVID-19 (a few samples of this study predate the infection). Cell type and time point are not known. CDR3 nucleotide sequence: TGTGCCACCCCAATTCGTAGCAATCAGCCCCAGCATTTT. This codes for CATPIRSNQPQHF.